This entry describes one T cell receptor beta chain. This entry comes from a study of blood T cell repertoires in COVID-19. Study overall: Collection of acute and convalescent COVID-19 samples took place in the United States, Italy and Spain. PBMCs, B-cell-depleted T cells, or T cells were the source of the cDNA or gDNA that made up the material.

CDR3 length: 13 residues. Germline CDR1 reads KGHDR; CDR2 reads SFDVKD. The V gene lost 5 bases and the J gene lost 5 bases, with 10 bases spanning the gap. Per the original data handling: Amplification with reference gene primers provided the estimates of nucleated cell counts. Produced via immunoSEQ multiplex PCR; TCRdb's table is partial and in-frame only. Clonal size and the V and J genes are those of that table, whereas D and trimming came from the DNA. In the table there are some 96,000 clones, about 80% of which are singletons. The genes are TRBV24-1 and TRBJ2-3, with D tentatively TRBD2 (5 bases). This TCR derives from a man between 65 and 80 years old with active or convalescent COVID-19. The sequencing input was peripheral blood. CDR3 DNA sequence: TGTGCCACCAGTGTTCTCGAGGGAGATACGCAGTATTTT. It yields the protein CATSVLEGDTQYF.